Listed below are T cell receptor beta chains from one sample, sequenced in a study of CD8 T cells in Susac syndrome. TCRdb reanalysed the immunoSEQ multiplex PCR reads using MiXCR and keeps one entry per CDR3 protein. Of over 150,000 distinct CDR3 sequences in the sample, more than 95% were seen once. Sequencing input: CD4+ T cells from PBMCs. The receptor source for this set is a human donor with Susac syndrome. Both conserved end residues are trimmed from each CDR3. The order of the fields is CDR3 protein, J gene, V gene, D gene, clone size. D genes are given only for firm matches. Not all rows give a size; the values are once, few, many and, for expanded clones, a class.

cdr3_aa: ASSFGVSRGQPEKLF
j_call: TRBJ1-4
v_call: TRBV7-2
d_call: TRBD1
clone_size: .

cdr3_aa: SARGPSPDTQY
j_call: TRBJ2-3
v_call: TRBV20-1
d_call: .
clone_size: .

cdr3_aa: ASSPQEQNTEAF
j_call: TRBJ1-1
v_call: TRBV18
d_call: .
clone_size: .

cdr3_aa: ASSQFAGGRYNEQF
j_call: TRBJ2-1
v_call: TRBV14
d_call: .
clone_size: .

cdr3_aa: ASSAIRGAGELF
j_call: TRBJ2-2
v_call: TRBV2
d_call: .
clone_size: .

cdr3_aa: ASSLGIYEQY
j_call: TRBJ2-7
v_call: TRBV12-3/TRBV12-4
d_call: .
clone_size: few

cdr3_aa: ASSNPSGRVEETQY
j_call: TRBJ2-5
v_call: TRBV7-6
d_call: TRBD2
clone_size: .

cdr3_aa: ASSQEYGLDNEQF
j_call: TRBJ2-1
v_call: TRBV4-3
d_call: .
clone_size: .

cdr3_aa: SATDSNSNQPQH
j_call: TRBJ1-5
v_call: TRBV29-1
d_call: .
clone_size: .

cdr3_aa: ASSLSDRGGGYT
j_call: TRBJ1-2
v_call: TRBV28
d_call: TRBD1
clone_size: few

cdr3_aa: ASSSQAYEQY
j_call: TRBJ2-7
v_call: TRBV28
d_call: .
clone_size: .

cdr3_aa: SADGVNTEAF
j_call: TRBJ1-1
v_call: TRBV20-1
d_call: .
clone_size: .

cdr3_aa: ASSRSGQGNQPQH
j_call: TRBJ1-5
v_call: TRBV28
d_call: TRBD1
clone_size: .

cdr3_aa: ASTPRFHEQF
j_call: TRBJ2-1
v_call: TRBV7-9
d_call: .
clone_size: .

cdr3_aa: ASSLLAGRKDTQY
j_call: TRBJ2-3
v_call: TRBV7-9
d_call: TRBD2
clone_size: once

cdr3_aa: ASSQDLGLATDTQY
j_call: TRBJ2-3
v_call: TRBV4-3
d_call: TRBD2
clone_size: .

cdr3_aa: ASSSSSNQPQH
j_call: TRBJ1-5
v_call: TRBV6-6
d_call: .
clone_size: .

cdr3_aa: SARDLRGHLGPQH
j_call: TRBJ1-5
v_call: TRBV20-1
d_call: .
clone_size: .

cdr3_aa: ASRGRTGEKLF
j_call: TRBJ1-4
v_call: TRBV6-6
d_call: TRBD1
clone_size: .

cdr3_aa: ASSYLSSGANVLT
j_call: TRBJ2-6
v_call: TRBV7-9
d_call: .
clone_size: once

cdr3_aa: ASSGWDGYGYT
j_call: TRBJ1-2
v_call: TRBV27
d_call: .
clone_size: .

cdr3_aa: AWSGGGRNTEAF
j_call: TRBJ1-1
v_call: TRBV30
d_call: .
clone_size: .